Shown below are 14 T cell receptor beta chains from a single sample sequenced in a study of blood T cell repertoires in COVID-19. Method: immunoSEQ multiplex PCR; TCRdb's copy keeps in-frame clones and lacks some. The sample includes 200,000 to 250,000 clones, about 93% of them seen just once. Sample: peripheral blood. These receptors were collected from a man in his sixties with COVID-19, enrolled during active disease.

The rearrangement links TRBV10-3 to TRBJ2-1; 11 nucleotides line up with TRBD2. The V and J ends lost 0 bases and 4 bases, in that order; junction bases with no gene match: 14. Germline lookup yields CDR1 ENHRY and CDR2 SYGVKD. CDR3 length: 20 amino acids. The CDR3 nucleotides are TGTGCCATCAGTGAGTCTTGGTCGGATAGCGGGGGGGAAACTTACAATGAGCAGTTCTTC. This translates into CAISESWSDSGGETYNEQFF.

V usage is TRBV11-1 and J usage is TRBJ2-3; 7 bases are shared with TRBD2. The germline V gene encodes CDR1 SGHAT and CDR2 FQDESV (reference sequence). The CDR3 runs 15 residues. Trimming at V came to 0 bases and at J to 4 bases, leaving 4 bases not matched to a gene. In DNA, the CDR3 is TGTGCCAGCAGCTTAGCTGGACTAGGTTCAGATACGCAGTATTTT. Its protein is CASSLAGLGSDTQYF.

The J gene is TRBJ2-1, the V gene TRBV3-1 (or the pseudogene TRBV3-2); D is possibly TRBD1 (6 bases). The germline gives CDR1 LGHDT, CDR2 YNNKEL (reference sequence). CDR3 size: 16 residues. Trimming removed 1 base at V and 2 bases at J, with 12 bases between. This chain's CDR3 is CASSQVGGRTYNEQFF. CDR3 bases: TGTGCCAGCAGCCAAGTTGGGGGCCGGACCTACAATGAGCAGTTCTTC.

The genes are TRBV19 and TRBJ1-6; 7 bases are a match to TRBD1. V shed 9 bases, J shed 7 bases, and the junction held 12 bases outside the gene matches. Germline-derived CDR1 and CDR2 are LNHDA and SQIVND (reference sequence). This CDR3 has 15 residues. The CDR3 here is CASQPDRARNSPLHF. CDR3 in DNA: TGTGCCAGCCAACCAGACAGGGCTCGGAATTCACCCCTCCACTTT.

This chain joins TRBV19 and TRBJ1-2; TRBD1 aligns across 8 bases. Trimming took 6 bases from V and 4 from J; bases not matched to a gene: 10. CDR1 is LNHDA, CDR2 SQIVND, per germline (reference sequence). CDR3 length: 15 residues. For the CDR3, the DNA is TGTGCCAGTAGATCGGGGACAGGCATTGCCTATGGCTACACCTTC. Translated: CASRSGTGIAYGYTF.

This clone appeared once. CDR3 bases: TGTGCCAGCAGCTTGGGGACTAGCGGGAGCTACGAGCAGTACTTC. Amino acids: CASSLGTSGSYEQYF. This chain joins TRBV5-4 and TRBJ2-7, with TRBD2 identical over 13 bases. The CDR3 contains 15 residues. With V trimmed by 0 bases and J by 3 bases, 0 bases remained unmatched. Germline CDR1 SGHNT, CDR2 YYREEE (reference sequence). The full variable domain, completed using reference TRBV5-4 and TRBJ2-7, is ETGVTQSPTHLIKTRGQQVTLRCSSQSGHNTVSWYQQALGQGPQFIFQYYREEENGRGNFPPRFSGLQFPNYSSELNVNALELDDSALYLCASSLGTSGSYEQYFGPGTRLTVT.

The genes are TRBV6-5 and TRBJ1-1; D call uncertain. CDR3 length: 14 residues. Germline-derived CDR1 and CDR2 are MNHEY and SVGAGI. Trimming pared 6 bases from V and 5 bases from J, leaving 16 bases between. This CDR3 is CASSNTNRGTEAFF. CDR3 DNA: TGTGCCAGCAGCAACACGAATCGCGGGACTGAAGCTTTCTTT.

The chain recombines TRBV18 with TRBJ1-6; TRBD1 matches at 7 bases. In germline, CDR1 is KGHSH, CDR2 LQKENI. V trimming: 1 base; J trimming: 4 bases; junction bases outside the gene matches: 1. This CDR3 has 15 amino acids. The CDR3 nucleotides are TGTGCCAGCTCACCACTGGGACAGTATAATTCACCCCTCCACTTT. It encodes CASSPLGQYNSPLHF.

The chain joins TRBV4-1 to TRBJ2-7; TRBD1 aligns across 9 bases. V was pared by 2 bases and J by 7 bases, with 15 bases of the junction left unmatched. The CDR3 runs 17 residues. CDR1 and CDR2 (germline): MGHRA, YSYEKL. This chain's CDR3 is CASSQRPLGQGMGEQYF. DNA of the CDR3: TGCGCCAGCAGCCAAAGACCCCTTGGACAGGGGATGGGGGAGCAGTACTTC.

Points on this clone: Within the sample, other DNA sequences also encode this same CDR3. The CDR3 loop is CASSLGQGTGELFF. CDR3 nucleotides: TGCGCCAGCAGCTTGGGACAGGGCACCGGGGAGCTGTTTTTT. V gene TRBV5-1 combines with J gene TRBJ2-2, with 7 positions matching TRBD1. Germline lookup yields CDR1 SGHRS and CDR2 YFSETQ. Trimming at V came to 0 bases and at J to 4 bases, leaving 0 bases not matched to a gene. The CDR3 spans 14 residues. Looking up the rest from reference TRBV5-1 and TRBJ2-2 gives the full variable domain: KAGVTQTPRYLIKTRGQQVTLSCSPISGHRSVSWYQQTPGQGLQFLFEYFSETQRNKGNFPGRFSGRQFSNSRSEMNVSTLELGDSALYLCASSLGQGTGELFFGEGSRLTVL.

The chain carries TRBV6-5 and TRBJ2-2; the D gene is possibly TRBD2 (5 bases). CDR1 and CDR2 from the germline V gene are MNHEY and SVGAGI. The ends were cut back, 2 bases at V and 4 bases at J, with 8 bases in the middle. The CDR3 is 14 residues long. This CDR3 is CASSYARGTGELFF. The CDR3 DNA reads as TGTGCCAGCAGTTACGCCCGGGGCACCGGGGAGCTGTTTTTT.

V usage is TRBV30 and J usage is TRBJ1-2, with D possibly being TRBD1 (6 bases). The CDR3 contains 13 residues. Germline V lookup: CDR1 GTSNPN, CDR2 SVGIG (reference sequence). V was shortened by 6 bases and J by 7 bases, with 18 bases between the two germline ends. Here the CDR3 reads CACSVGDTPGYTF. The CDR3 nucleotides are TGTGCCTGCAGCGTCGGGGACACTCCTGGCTACACCTTC. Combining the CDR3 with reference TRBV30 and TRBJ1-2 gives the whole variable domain SQTIHQWPATLVQPVGSPLSLECTVEGTSNPNLYWYRQAAGRGLQLLFYSVGIGQISSEVPQNLSASRPQDRQFILSSKKLLLSDSGFYLCACSVGDTPGYTFGSGTRLTVV.

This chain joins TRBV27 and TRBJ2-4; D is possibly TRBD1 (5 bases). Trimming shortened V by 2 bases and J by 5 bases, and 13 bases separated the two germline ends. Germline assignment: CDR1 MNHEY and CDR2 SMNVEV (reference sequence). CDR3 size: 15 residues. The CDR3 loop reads CASSLGAGLENIQYF. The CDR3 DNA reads TGTGCCAGCAGTTTAGGTGCAGGGCTCGAAAACATTCAGTACTTC.

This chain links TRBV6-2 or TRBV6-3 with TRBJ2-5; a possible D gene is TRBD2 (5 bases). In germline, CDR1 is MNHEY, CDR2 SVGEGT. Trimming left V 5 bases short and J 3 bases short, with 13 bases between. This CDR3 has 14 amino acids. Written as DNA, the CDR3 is TGTGCCAGCAGTAATACTAGACTTGAAGAGACCCAGTACTTC. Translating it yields CASSNTRLEETQYF.